This record concerns one T cell receptor beta chain sequence. This sample stems from a study of blood T cell repertoires in COVID-19. Study-level background: Acute-phase and convalescent COVID-19 samples originated in the United States, Italy and Spain. T cells, B-cell-depleted T cells, or PBMCs supplied cDNA or gDNA.

Germline V lookup: CDR1 MDHEN, CDR2 SYDVKM. V dropped 4 bases and J dropped 7; count of bases not matched to a gene: 8. The CDR3 length is 15 residues. Per the original methods: Reference gene primers were amplified, and this amplification served to estimate nucleated cell counts. Clones were read by immunoSEQ multiplex PCR, and TCRdb kept only the in-frame ones, dropping some. V, J and clone size are taken as reported in that table, and D and trimming were inferred from the DNA itself. The sample yields tens of thousands of clones, roughly 87% seen once. The chain carries TRBV28 and TRBJ2-5, with 11 bases that match TRBD2. The sequencing input was peripheral blood. The receptor was isolated from a woman in her forties or fifties with acute or convalescent COVID-19. CDR3 residues: CASSSGLAEGGTQYF. The CDR3 coding sequence is TGTGCCAGCAGTTCGGGACTAGCGGAAGGAGGGACCCAGTACTTC.